This entry features one T cell receptor (beta chain) sequence. Its recognized antigen is unknown. Base qualities were left out, and no much larger clone turns up one base away. The listed sequencing device is Illumina NovaSeq 6000. Using 5'RACE with constant-segment primers, TCRalpha and TCRbeta cDNA libraries were constructed, with sample barcodes and unique molecular identifiers added in the process. Trizol reagent was used to extract RNA from every sample. The libraries were amplified in two PCR steps, and the second step added a second sample barcode and Illumina TruSeq adapters. Libraries were sequenced on an Illumina NovaSeq with 2 x 150 bp paired-end reads. From the authors' description of their analysis: With migec v1.2.7, reads were demultiplexed and then collapsed into UMI-guided consensus sequences. With mixcr v2.1.11, UMI consensuses were aligned to TRA and TRB V and J templates and assembled into clonotypes. Expanded or contracted clonotypes were those called significant by both edgeR and NoisET, with noise models trained on biological replicates. For edgeR calls, the cutoffs were a false discovery rate-adjusted p below 0.01 and a log2 fold-change threshold of 1. As an exploratory analysis of dynamics, PCA with hierarchical clustering was applied to max-normalized trajectories of the 1000 most abundant clonotypes. Separately sequenced CD4+ and CD8+ repertoires were used to assign a CD4 or CD8 phenotype to each responding clone. TCRdb reanalyzed the raw reads on its own, using fastp at Q25 for trimming and MiXCR for clone calling, and kept in-frame beta chains. Rows with a matching CDR3 protein are joined into one entry that keeps the most common DNA and genes. These V and J calls rely on TCRdb rather than the paper's analysis. The table for this sample lists 95,000 to 110,000 distinct CDR3 sequences; roughly 14% of them were counted only once. The ten largest clones take up 30% to 45% of the sample.

CDR1 and CDR2 are drawn from the germline V gene: MGHRA, YSYEKL. Including the terminal cysteine and phenylalanine, the CDR3 comprises 15 residues. Only the CDR3 portion is preserved as DNA: 45 bases, with reading frame beginning at the first base. V is cut by 5 bases and J by 6 bases, and the space between the germline ends is 19 bases. This entry belongs to a study of T-cell memory formation after mild COVID-19 (dated by TCRdb to the early 2020s). General notes on the study: TCR sequence clusters from the two donors were found to be largely donor specific. Longitudinal TCRalpha and TCRbeta repertoire sequencing tracked T-cell clones expanding and contracting after mild COVID-19 in a couple of donors. Two young, previously healthy adult volunteers, one female and one male, were included in the cohort. Overall results and qualifications from the work: Contracting CD4+ clones were found mainly in CM and EM memory subsets, while CD8+ clones were enriched in EMRA. The study included only a couple of mild cases, and larger cohorts that include severe cases with pre-infection samples were judged to be necessary. Some responding clones were detected in pre-infection memory, suggesting pre-existing cross-reactive memory T cells joined the SARS-CoV-2 response. From day 15 to 85, contracting clones showed balanced CD4/CD8 phenotypes, whereas a second wave of clones that expanded from day 15 to 37 leaned towards CD4+. Whether the second-wave clones peaking on day 37 were SARS-CoV-2 specific was not confirmed.

Ficoll-Paque density gradient centrifugation was the method used to isolate PBMCs. Rearrangement joined TRBV4-1 to TRBJ1-1; no D gene call is confident. The sequenced material came from PBMCs or a T cell subset sorted from them (not recorded which). This clonotype originated in a man aged 18 to 30 who had mild COVID-19 (a few samples of this study predate the infection). The sample titles of this study are shuffled in the database, so cell type and time point are left out; the donor was told from shared clones. The DNA reads TGCGCCAGCAGCAAAGTGGGGTCGGGAAACCCTGAAGCTTTCTTT. Protein translation: CASSKVGSGNPEAFF.